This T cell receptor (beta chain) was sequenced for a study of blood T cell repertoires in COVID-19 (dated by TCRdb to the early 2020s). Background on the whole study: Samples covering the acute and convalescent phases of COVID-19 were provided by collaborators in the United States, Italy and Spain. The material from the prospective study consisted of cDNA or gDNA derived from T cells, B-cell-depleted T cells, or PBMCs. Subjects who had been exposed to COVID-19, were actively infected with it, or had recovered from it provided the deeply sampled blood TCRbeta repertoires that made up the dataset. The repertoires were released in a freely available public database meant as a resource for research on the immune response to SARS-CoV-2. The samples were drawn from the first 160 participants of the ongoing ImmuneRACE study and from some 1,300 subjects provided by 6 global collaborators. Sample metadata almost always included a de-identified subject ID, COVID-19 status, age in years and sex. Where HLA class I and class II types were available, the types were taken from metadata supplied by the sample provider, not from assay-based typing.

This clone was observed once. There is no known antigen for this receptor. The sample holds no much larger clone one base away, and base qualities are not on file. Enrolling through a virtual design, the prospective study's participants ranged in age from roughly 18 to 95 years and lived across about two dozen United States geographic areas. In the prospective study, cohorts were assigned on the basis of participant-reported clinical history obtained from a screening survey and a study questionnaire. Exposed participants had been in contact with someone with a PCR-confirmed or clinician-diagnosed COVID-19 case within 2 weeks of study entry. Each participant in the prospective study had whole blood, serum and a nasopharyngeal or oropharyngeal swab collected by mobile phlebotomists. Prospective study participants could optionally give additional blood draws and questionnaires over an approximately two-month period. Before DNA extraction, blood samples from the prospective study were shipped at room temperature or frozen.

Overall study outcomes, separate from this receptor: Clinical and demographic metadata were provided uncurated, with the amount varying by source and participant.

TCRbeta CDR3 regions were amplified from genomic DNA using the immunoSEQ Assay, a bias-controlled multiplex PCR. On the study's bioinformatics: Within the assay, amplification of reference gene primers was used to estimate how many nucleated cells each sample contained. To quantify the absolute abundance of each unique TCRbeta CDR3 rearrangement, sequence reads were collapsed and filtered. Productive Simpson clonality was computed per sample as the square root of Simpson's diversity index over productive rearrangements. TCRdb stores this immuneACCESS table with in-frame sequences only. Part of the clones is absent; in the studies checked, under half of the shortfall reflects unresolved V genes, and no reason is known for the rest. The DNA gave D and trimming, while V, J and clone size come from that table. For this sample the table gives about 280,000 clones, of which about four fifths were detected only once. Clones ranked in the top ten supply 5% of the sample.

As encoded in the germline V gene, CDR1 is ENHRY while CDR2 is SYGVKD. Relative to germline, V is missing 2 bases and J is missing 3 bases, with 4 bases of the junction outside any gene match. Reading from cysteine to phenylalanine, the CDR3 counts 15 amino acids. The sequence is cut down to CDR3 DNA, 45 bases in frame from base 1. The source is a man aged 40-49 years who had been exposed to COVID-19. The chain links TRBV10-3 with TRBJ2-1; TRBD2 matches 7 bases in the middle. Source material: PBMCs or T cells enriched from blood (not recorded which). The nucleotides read TGTGCCATCAGTGAGGGCGGGAGCGGCTACAATGAGCAGTTCTTC. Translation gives CAISEGGSGYNEQFF.